The clone carrying this T cell receptor beta chain has only one observation. Repertoires were generated with immunoSEQ multiplex PCR, while TCRdb's copy carries only in-frame clones and drops some. The sample includes a few hundred thousand clones, about 88% seen only once; the top ten take about 1.5%. The sample comes from a study of blood T cell repertoires in COVID-19. Germline CDR1 reads MRHNA; CDR2 reads SNTAGT. The CDR3 has 16 amino acids. V gave up 8 bases and J gave up 6 bases; unmatched junction bases: 12. This receptor was identified in a woman aged 18-35 years who had been exposed to COVID-19. The chain joins TRBV6-4 to TRBJ2-2, with TRBD1 identical over 10 bases. The sample comprised PBMCs or T cells enriched from blood (not recorded which). This CDR3 reads CASPGTGAQGSGELFF. The CDR3 DNA reads as TGTGCCAGCCCCGGGACAGGGGCTCAGGGATCCGGGGAGCTGTTTTTT.